Listed here are 10 T cell receptor beta chains from one sample, sequenced in a study of T cell responses to AZD1222 COVID-19 vaccine. The repertoire was sequenced with immunoSEQ multiplex PCR; TCRdb's copy has only in-frame clones and lacks some. The sample has around 85,000 clones; roughly 85% are singletons. This specimen consisted of peripheral blood, obtained on day 0 of AZD1222 vaccination. The receptor source for this set is an adult in good health.

V and J are TRBV5-1 and TRBJ2-7, with D possibly TRBD2 on 6 matching bases. V gave up 1 base and J gave up 2 bases, with 10 bases separating them. The CDR3 runs 14 residues. Germline loops: CDR1 SGHRS, CDR2 YFSETQ. The CDR3, as DNA: TGCGCCAGCAGCTTGCCGGGAGAGACCTACGAGCAGTACTTC. It specifies CASSLPGETYEQYF.

V usage is TRBV6-5 and J usage is TRBJ2-5, with 11 bases matching TRBD2. CDR3 length: 13 amino acids. The junction had 1 base not matched to a gene; V was cut back by 7 bases and J by 3 bases. Germline lookup yields CDR1 MNHEY and CDR2 SVGAGI. CDR3 sequence (DNA): TGTGCCAGCAAACTAGCGGGGGAAGAGACCCAGTACTTC. Translated, it gives CASKLAGEETQYF.

The rearrangement links TRBV7-2 to TRBJ2-7, with a possible D match to TRBD1 (6 bases). The CDR3 is 16 residues long. V dropped 5 bases and J dropped 3 bases, with 20 bases sitting between them. Germline CDR1 SGHTA, CDR2 FQGNSA. This chain's CDR3 is CASSPTGSLRFYEQYF. CDR3 nucleotides: TGTGCCAGCAGCCCAACAGGGTCTCTACGTTTCTACGAGCAGTACTTC.

The chain uses TRBV11-1 and TRBJ1-1, with 7 bases aligning to TRBD1. V dropped 1 base and J dropped 0; count of bases not matched to a gene: 5. The length of the CDR3 is 16 residues. CDR1 SGHAT and CDR2 FQDESV come from the germline V gene (reference sequence). The CDR3 region is CASSLGDRVMNTEAFF. The CDR3 DNA reads TGTGCCAGCAGCTTAGGAGACAGGGTGATGAACACTGAAGCTTTCTTT.

The chain recombines TRBV18 with TRBJ2-3; tentatively, D is TRBD1 or TRBD2 (5 bases each). Germline loops: CDR1 KGHSH, CDR2 LQKENI. Between the trimmed V and J ends, which lost 5 bases and 12 bases, there was a span of 21 bases. This CDR3 region has 14 residues. CDR3 amino acids: CASSSPGLEGPQYF. The DNA of the CDR3 is TGTGCCAGCTCAAGCCCGGGGCTTGAGGGGCCACAGTATTTT.

The CDR3 reads CASSKPHGVTEAFF. The DNA for the CDR3 is TGTGCCAGCAGCAAACCGCACGGGGTAACTGAAGCTTTCTTT. The J gene is TRBJ1-1, the V gene TRBV21-1. TRBV21-1 represents a pseudogene. There are 14 residues in the CDR3.

The V gene is TRBV7-9, the J gene TRBJ1-4; 7 bases match TRBD1. The CDR3 covers 15 residues. With 5 bases clipped from V and 8 bases from J, the junction kept 11 bases outside the gene matches. CDR1 SEHNR and CDR2 FQNEAQ come from the germline V gene (reference sequence). The chain's CDR3 is CASSLITGEGEKLFF. CDR3 nucleotides: TGTGCCAGCAGCCTCATAACAGGGGAGGGAGAAAAACTGTTTTTT.

This chain links TRBV5-6 with TRBJ1-5; 7 nucleotides align to TRBD1. There are 12 residues in the CDR3. V was clipped by 8 bases and J by 5 bases; unmatched bases: 4. Germline V gives CDR1 SGHDT, CDR2 YYEEEE. CDR3 sequence reads: CARTGNHQPQHF. CDR3 bases: TGTGCCAGGACAGGGAACCATCAGCCCCAGCATTTT.

This chain connects TRBV9 to TRBJ2-2; D unclear. Germline CDR1 SGDLS, CDR2 YYNGEE. The germline V and J ends were trimmed by 2 bases and 5 bases, with 7 bases remaining between them. The CDR3 length is 13 residues. CDR3 nucleotide sequence: TGTGCCAGCAGCGTGGGGAATACCGGGGAGCTGTTTTTT. It is translated as CASSVGNTGELFF.

The chain recombines TRBV10-3 with TRBJ1-4, with D tentatively TRBD1 (6 bases). V lost 6 bases and J lost 2, with 16 bases in between. The CDR3 runs to 16 residues. Germline V CDR1 and CDR2: ENHRY, SYGVKD. CDR3 nucleotides: TGTGCCATCAGCCCGGGACACCCAGGGACTAATGAAAAACTGTTTTTT. Its protein is CAISPGHPGTNEKLFF.